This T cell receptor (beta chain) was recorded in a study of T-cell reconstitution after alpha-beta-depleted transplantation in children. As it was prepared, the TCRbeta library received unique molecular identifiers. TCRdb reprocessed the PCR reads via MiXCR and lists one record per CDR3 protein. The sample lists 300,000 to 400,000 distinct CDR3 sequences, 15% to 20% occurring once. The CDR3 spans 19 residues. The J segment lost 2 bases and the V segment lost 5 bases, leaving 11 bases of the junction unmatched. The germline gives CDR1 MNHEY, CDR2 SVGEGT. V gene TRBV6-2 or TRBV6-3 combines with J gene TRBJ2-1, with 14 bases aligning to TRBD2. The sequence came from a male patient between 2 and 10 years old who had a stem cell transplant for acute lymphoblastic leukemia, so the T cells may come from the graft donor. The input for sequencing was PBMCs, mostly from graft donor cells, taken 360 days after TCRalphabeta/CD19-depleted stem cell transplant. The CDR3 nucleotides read TGTGCCAGCAGTCACGGGACTAGCGGGAGTGGGGGCCCCTACAATGAGCAGTTCTTC. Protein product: CASSHGTSGSGGPYNEQFF.